This T cell receptor (beta chain) comes out of a study of a mutant IDH1 vaccine in newly diagnosed glioma (dated by TCRdb to the early 2020s). Regarding the study in general: Of the approximately 33 treated patients, about 62% were male and approximately 40% were female, and the mean age was roughly 38 years. Six visits were used for peripheral blood collection: V03 (baseline), V05, V07, V10, V12 and V13. Prior to enrollment, patients had been given standard therapy consisting of radiotherapy alone, temozolomide alone, or radiochemotherapy with temozolomide, with the combination given to most patients. For exploratory analyses, longitudinal TCRB deep sequencing was carried out in 25 treated patients wherever samples were available.

The junction shows trimming of 3 bases on V and 4 bases on J, and the gene matches do not reach 1 base of it. Based on the germline V gene, the CDR1 and CDR2 sequences are MGHDK and SYGVNS. The CDR3 measures 14 amino acids from cysteine to phenylalanine. Only the CDR3 part of the read is kept: 42 bases, read in frame from the first base. In regard to this clone: What antigen it recognizes has not been identified. The input lacks base qualities; no much larger clone sits a single base away.

Libraries were made using the immunoSEQ multiplex PCR assay. The hsTCRB Kit was used according to the manufacturer's protocol to amplify rearranged TCR beta chain sequences. An Illumina MiSeq was used to sequence the TCRB libraries. Concerning the study's data processing: The proprietary platform of the kit vendor was used for demultiplexing, trimming and gene mapping. This is the immuneACCESS table as TCRdb keeps it, with only in-frame sequences that have V and J called. A part of the clones is gone; compared with another copy, unresolved V genes explain less than half, and the rest is unexplained. V and J calls and clone size are copied from that table; D and trimming were computed from the DNA. The sample table records around 99,000 clones; around 77% of these occur just once. The ten largest clones represent roughly 6.9% of the sample. The sample's time point, from its label and the paper: baseline, week 1 (first vaccination visit). In light of the paper, this sample's treatment or condition label describes: pre-vaccination baseline after standard-of-care therapy. The donors had newly diagnosed IDH1-mutant astrocytomas of WHO grade 3 or 4 that showed loss of nuclear ATRX. The samples were drawn from NOA16, a multicentre, single-arm, open-label phase I trial in Germany that tested a mutant IDH1 peptide vaccine in humans for the first time. For immunogenicity testing, the blood drawn at visit V03 was used as the baseline sample. Genomic DNA for TCRB sequencing was isolated from EDTA blood with the DNeasy Blood and Tissue Kit.

Beyond this particular receptor, the publication reports: Changes in the top peripheral T cell clonotypes picked up by TCRB sequencing did not appear to be linked to pseudoprogression. According to the authors, sample limitations meant that analyses of patient blood samples could not be reproduced. Immune responses induced by the vaccine were seen in around 94% of patients across multiple MHC alleles. PBMC samples for TCRB deep sequencing were selected based on availability.

The chain is made from TRBV25-1 and TRBJ2-1; 9 junctional bases match TRBD2. This receptor was taken from a man between 35 and 55 years old with glioma. The sequenced sample was PBMCs, obtained from a glioma patient treated with radiotherapy, temozolomide or both. The bases are TGTGCCAGCAGTGAGAGCGGGAGGTACAATGAGCAGTTCTTC. Translated, it gives CASSESGRYNEQFF.